The following is a T cell receptor (beta chain) sequence with its context. Primers: 60 Vbeta forward and 13 Jbeta reverse. The repertoire was sequenced with immunoSEQ multiplex PCR; TCRdb's copy has only in-frame clones and lacks some. The sample includes around 130,000 clones, around 80% seen only once; the top ten take 1.2%. The data belong to a study of cytomegalovirus exposure and HLA in healthy donors. Trimming at V came to 8 bases and at J to 10 bases, leaving 15 bases not matched to a gene. Germline V CDR1 and CDR2: SNHLY, FYNNEI. This CDR3 spans 15 amino acids. The chain links TRBV2 to TRBJ2-1; TRBD2 aligns across 9 bases. The TCR originated in a female donor in good health and CMV-seronegative. Sequences were obtained from PBMCs. CDR3 in amino acids: CASRREGLAHGEQFF. DNA of the CDR3: TGTGCCAGCCGCCGCGAGGGACTAGCCCACGGGGAGCAGTTCTTC.